Sequencing of this TCR beta chain was carried out in a study of post-analysis software for immune sequencing data. Broader study findings: Controls significantly exceeded multiple sclerosis patients in normalized Chao1 diversity. Controls showed lower frequencies than patients for a handful of TRBV segments, and TRBV5-6, TRBV5-1 and TRBV20-1 were among these.

A note on this clonotype: No antigen is known for it.

Built from TCR beta cDNA, the libraries had unique molecular identifiers in them. Roughly 0.5 million cDNA molecules were obtained from approximately 0.91 to 9.4 million T cells. MiXCR, run by TCRdb on the PCR reads, gives a single entry per CDR3 protein. The top ten hold roughly 4.5% of the sample, which has about 770,000 distinct CDR3 sequences, approximately 44% seen once. J lost 0 bases, V lost 3 bases, and 8 bases had no gene match. The V gene's germline CDR1 is DFQATT and CDR2 SNEGSKA (reference sequence). This CDR3 spans 16 amino acids. The sequenced sample consisted of blood. This TCR was sampled from a girl aged 5-17 years with multiple sclerosis. The J gene is TRBJ2-3, the V gene TRBV20-1; 8 bases are a match to TRBD2. For the CDR3, the DNA is TGCAGTGCTAGTCTACGGGAGGGGGATAGCACAGATACGCAGTATTTT. It is translated as CSASLREGDSTDTQYF.